Each of the 18 T cell receptor beta chains below was sequenced from the same sample in a study. Via MiXCR, TCRdb re-called the 5' RACE reads, giving one row per CDR3 protein. The sample consists of about 11,000 distinct CDR3 sequences, around 46% of them appearing once. Material for sequencing was tumor-infiltrating naive CD4+ T cells sorted from the breast tumor. Indicated subset: naive CD4+ T cells, CD4+CD45RA+CD25-. The receptors were sampled from a female donor with breast cancer.

The rearrangement uses TRBV6-1 and TRBJ2-7; 8 nucleotides match TRBD2. The J segment lost 4 bases and the V segment lost 7 bases, leaving 9 bases of the junction unmatched. The CDR3 is made up of 14 amino acids. Germline V CDR1 and CDR2: MNHNS, SASEGT. In nucleotides, the CDR3 is TGTGCCAGCACGACAGCGAGCGGGAGTTACGAGCAGTACGTC. Encoded protein: CASTTASGSYEQYV.

In regard to this clonotype: The missing conserved phenylalanine or tryptophan at the end of this CDR3 makes a read error likely. The rearrangement joins TRBV20-1 to TRBJ2-2; no clear D. The CDR3 is 17 residues long. Germline V CDR1 and CDR2: DFQATT, SNEGSKA (reference sequence). V was cut by 0 bases and J by 1 base, with 15 bases left in between. The CDR3 loop is CSARDGLRLVNTGELFL. The CDR3 nucleotides read TGCAGTGCTAGAGATGGGTTGAGACTCGTGAACACCGGGGAGCTGTTTCTT.

The chain carries TRBV11-2 and TRBJ2-5, with D tentatively TRBD1 (6 bases). V lost 6 bases to trimming and J lost 2 bases, with 19 bases between them. The CDR3 is made up of 16 amino acids. The germline V gene has CDR1 SGHAT and CDR2 FQNNGV. In DNA form, the CDR3 reads TGTGCCAGCAGAGACCCCGGACAGTTTATACAAGAGACCCAGTACTTC. This codes for CASRDPGQFIQETQYF. Based on the CDR3 plus reference TRBV11-2 and TRBJ2-5, the full variable domain is EAGVAQSPRYKIIEKRQSVAFWCNPISGHATLYWYQQILGQGPKLLIQFQNNGVVDDSQLPKDRFSAERLKGVDSTLKIQPAKLEDSAVYLCASRDPGQFIQETQYFGPGTRLLVL.

The chain has TRBV6-5 and TRBJ2-1; D could derive from TRBD1 or TRBD2 (7 bases each). V was trimmed by 2 bases and J by 3 bases, leaving 11 bases between them. Germline CDR1 is MNHEY and CDR2 is SVGAGI. There are 15 residues in the CDR3. The CDR3: CASSYTGDYYNEQFF. CDR3 DNA: TGTGCCAGCAGTTACACAGGGGACTACTACAATGAGCAGTTCTTC.

The chain uses TRBV11-2 and TRBJ2-5, with D maybe TRBD1 (6 bases). The germline V gene has CDR1 SGHAT and CDR2 FQNNGV. The CDR3 is 13 amino acids. The germline V and J ends were trimmed by 4 bases and 7 bases, with 13 bases remaining between them. The chain's CDR3 is CASSYMGAGTQYF. The CDR3 bases are TGTGCCAGCAGCTACATGGGGGCAGGGACCCAGTACTTC.

The chain is built from TRBV12-3 or TRBV12-4 and TRBJ1-5, with D maybe TRBD1 (5 bases). V was pared by 3 bases and J by 2 bases, with 8 bases between. The CDR3 contains 14 residues. The CDR3 DNA is TGTGCCAGCAGTTTCACCAGGGGCAATCAGCCCCAGCATTTT. Encoded protein: CASSFTRGNQPQHF.

V gene TRBV6-2 or TRBV6-3 combines with J gene TRBJ2-7, with D possibly TRBD2 on 5 matching bases. Per the germline V gene, CDR1 is MNHEY and CDR2 is SVGEGT. The CDR3 contains 15 residues. The V end was cut by 4 bases, the J end by 4 bases, with 17 bases between. The CDR3, as DNA: TGTGCCAGCAGTTGGCAGGAGGACCTACCTTACGAGCAGTACTTC. Protein: CASSWQEDLPYEQYF.

CDR3 sequence (DNA): TGCGCCAGCAGTTGGGACAGGATTAGGACTGAAGCTTTCTTT. As protein: CASSWDRIRTEAFF. The V gene is TRBV5-1, the J gene TRBJ1-1; TRBD1 aligns across 8 bases. V gave up 5 bases and J gave up 5 bases; unmatched junction bases: 8. CDR1 is SGHRS, CDR2 YFSETQ, per germline. The CDR3 runs to 14 residues.

The gene calls are TRBV6-5 and TRBJ2-5, with TRBD1 identical over 8 bases. CDR1 MNHEY and CDR2 SVGAGI come from the germline V gene. Losses at the gene ends were 8 bases for V and 5 bases for J; bases not matched to a gene: 7. This CDR3 spans 13 amino acids. The CDR3 nucleotides are TGTGCCAGCCGGGACAGGAGGGGCGAGACCCAGTACTTC. Residues: CASRDRRGETQYF.

This clonotype was recorded a few times. V and J are TRBV20-1 and TRBJ1-5; 8 bases align to TRBD1. V trimming: 4 bases; J trimming: 5 bases; junction bases outside the gene matches: 7. Germline V lookup: CDR1 DFQATT, CDR2 SNEGSKA (reference sequence). This CDR3 has 14 amino acids. The CDR3 region is CSAMGQVSYQPQHF. Here the CDR3 DNA reads TGCAGTGCTATGGGACAGGTCTCTTATCAGCCCCAGCATTTT.

This clonotype was recorded once. The V gene is TRBV30, the J gene TRBJ2-1; TRBD2 is a possible D gene (6 bases). The CDR3 has 14 amino acids. V lost 4 bases and J 8 bases, leaving 18 bases between the germline ends. The V gene's germline CDR1 is GTSNPN and CDR2 SVGIG (reference sequence). The CDR3 DNA reads TGTGCCTGGACGCCGACTAGAGTTATGGATGAGCAGTTCTTC. Residues: CAWTPTRVMDEQFF.

V gene TRBV7-9 combines with J gene TRBJ2-1, with D perhaps matching TRBD1 (6 bases). Germline V CDR1 and CDR2: SEHNR, FQNEAQ (reference sequence). This CDR3 is built from 13 residues. Between the trimmed V and J ends, which lost 5 bases and 10 bases, there was a span of 15 bases. The CDR3 region is CASSPRQEEEQFF. CDR3 nucleotide sequence: TGTGCCAGCAGCCCACGACAGGAGGAGGAGCAGTTCTTC.

This clonotype was counted between two and nine times. V usage is TRBV12-3 or TRBV12-4 and J usage is TRBJ1-2; D is perhaps TRBD1 (5 bases). V shed 2 bases and J shed 7 bases, with 5 bases lying between them. The CDR3 totals 11 residues. The CDR3 here is CASSLQGGYTF. The DNA of the CDR3 is TGTGCCAGCAGTTTACAGGGTGGCTACACCTTC.

The chain uses TRBV25-1 and TRBJ1-1, with a weak D call TRBD1 (5 bases). V was trimmed by 8 bases and J by 3 bases, leaving 13 bases between them. CDR3 length: 13 residues. CDR1 MGHDK and CDR2 SYGVNS come from the germline V gene. The CDR3 region has the DNA TGTGCCAGCCAACTTGGGGGGGACACTGAAGCTTTCTTT. Its translation is CASQLGGDTEAFF. Full variable domain (missing parts from reference TRBV25-1 and TRBJ1-1): EADIYQTPRYLVIGTGKKITLECSQTMGHDKMYWYQQDPGMELHLIHYSYGVNSTEKGDLSSESTVSRIRTEHFPLTLESARPSHTSQYLCASQLGGDTEAFFGQGTRLTVV.

This clonotype showed up just once. This chain links TRBV4-3 with TRBJ2-5; D might be TRBD1 or TRBD2, each matching 6 bases. The germline V gene has CDR1 LGHNA and CDR2 YSLEER. The CDR3 totals 15 residues. V dropped 1 base and J dropped 5 bases, with 14 bases sitting between them. The CDR3 DNA follows: TGCGCCAGCAGCCAAGCCGGGGGCGGGTCGGAGACCCAGTACTTC. Protein sequence: CASSQAGGGSETQYF.

This clonotype occurred once. CDR3 coding DNA: TGTGCCAGCAGTCCCGATCGACAGGCCTTCGGGGAGCTGTTTTTT. Encoded protein: CASSPDRQAFGELFF. The chain joins TRBV5-4 to TRBJ2-2; weak D call: TRBD1 (6 bases). Looked up from germline, CDR1 is SGHNT and CDR2 is YYREEE (reference sequence). The CDR3 runs 15 residues. The germline V and J ends were trimmed by 5 bases and 7 bases, with 18 bases remaining between them.

The J gene is TRBJ2-2, the V gene TRBV7-9; maybe TRBD2 (5 bases). Germline V gene sequence: CDR1 SEHNR, CDR2 FQNEAQ (reference sequence). The CDR3 is 14 amino acids. V dropped 6 bases and J dropped 0 bases, with 8 bases sitting between them. This chain's CDR3 is CASRTRPNTGELFF. CDR3 in DNA: TGTGCCAGCAGAACTAGACCGAACACCGGGGAGCTGTTTTTT.

This chain uses TRBV20-1 with TRBJ2-1, with 12 positions matching TRBD2. The CDR3 loop spans 18 amino acids. The germline V gene encodes CDR1 DFQATT and CDR2 SNEGSKA (reference sequence). Losses at the gene ends were 0 bases for V and 2 bases for J; bases not matched to a gene: 8. For the CDR3, the DNA is TGCAGTGCTAGAGATGCGGGCGGACTAGCGGGAACCTACAATGAGCAGTTCTTC. This encodes CSARDAGGLAGTYNEQFF.